The 27 T cell receptor beta chains presented below share a single source sample, sequenced in a study of T cells in Graves' hyperthyroidism and ophthalmopathy (dated by TCRdb to the late 2010s). Libraries were made using multiplex PCR. Data came from an Illumina HiSeq 2000. The TCR beta CDR3 regions were amplified from RNA transcripts. A first-round RT-PCR of the TCR CDR3 used the HTBI primer set with the Qiagen OneStep RT-PCR kit. The public sequencing data were trimmed at Q25 with fastp and processed into clonotypes with MiXCR by TCRdb, which kept only in-frame beta chains. When rows share a CDR3 protein, they turn into one entry using the most common DNA and genes. Present in this sample are hundreds of thousands of distinct CDR3 sequences, approximately 14% of which were seen just once. 7.5% to 8% of the sample lies in the top ten. Sequenced input: blood. Every receptor here comes from a woman aged 18-29 years with Graves' hyperthyroidism.

In this sample, this clonotype turned up many times. This chain joins TRBV20-1 and TRBJ2-7; TRBD1 agrees at 12 bases. The CDR3 contains 13 residues. Per germline, CDR1 DFQATT and CDR2 SNEGSKA (reference sequence). Trimming took 4 bases from V and 7 from J; bases not matched to a gene: 5. CDR3 DNA: TGCAGTGCTATGGGACAGGGGGCGAGTGAGCAGTACTTC. Translation gives CSAMGQGASEQYF.

As regards this clonotype: The junction departs from germline at one end; a sequencing error may be responsible. This rearrangement joins TRBV6-5 to TRBJ1-2, with D possibly being TRBD1 (5 bases). The CDR3 extends over 13 amino acids. Germline assignment: CDR1 MNHEY and CDR2 SVGAGI. CDR3 loop: CVSSYRPFYGYTF. As DNA, the CDR3 is TGTGTCAGCAGTTACAGGCCGTTCTATGGCTACACCTTC.

This clonotype has at least ten counts. The gene calls are TRBV2 and TRBJ2-7; D not resolved. This CDR3 is 16 amino acids long. The germline V gene has CDR1 SNHLY and CDR2 FYNNEI. Trimming pared 1 base from V and 1 base from J, leaving 14 bases between. CDR3 sequence: CASSEEVPKRSYEQYF. CDR3 in DNA: TGTGCCAGCAGTGAAGAGGTTCCAAAAAGGTCCTACGAGCAGTACTTC. The whole variable domain, remainder taken from reference TRBV2 and TRBJ2-7, is EPEVTQTPSHQVTQMGQEVILRCVPISNHLYFYWYRQILGQKVEFLVSFYNNEISEKSEIFDDQFSVERPDGSNFTLKIRSTKLEDSAMYFCASSEEVPKRSYEQYFGPGTRLTVT.

At least ten counts were recorded for this clonotype. This rearrangement joins TRBV6-1 to TRBJ1-5; 8 bases are shared with TRBD1. Per germline, CDR1 MNHNS and CDR2 SASEGT. The CDR3 contains 14 residues. V trimming: 5 bases; J trimming: 6 bases; junction bases outside the gene matches: 6. The CDR3: CASSPGQVSQPQHF. The DNA for the CDR3 is TGTGCCAGCAGTCCGGGACAGGTTAGTCAGCCCCAGCATTTT.

The chain combines TRBV7-9 with TRBJ2-5, with TRBD1 matching over 9 bases. The CDR3 contains 15 residues. Germline assignment: CDR1 SEHNR and CDR2 FQNEAQ (reference sequence). The junction had 5 bases not matched to a gene; V was cut back by 2 bases and J by 4 bases. The CDR3 here is CASSLMGQGGETQYF. The CDR3 nucleotides read TGTGCCAGCAGCTTAATGGGACAGGGCGGAGAGACCCAGTACTTC.

The rearrangement uses TRBV14 and TRBJ1-2; D is possibly TRBD1 (5 bases). The CDR3 extends over 15 amino acids. From germline, CDR1 is SGHDN and CDR2 FVKESK. Trimming took off 0 bases at V and 8 bases at J, with 16 bases between the two ends. CDR3 sequence reads: CASSQDLKGTDGYTF. CDR3 bases: TGTGCCAGCAGCCAAGATCTAAAAGGGACGGACGGCTACACCTTC. Variable domain in full (rest from reference TRBV14 and TRBJ1-2): EAGVTQFPSHSVIEKGQTVTLRCDPISGHDNLYWYRRVMGKEIKFLLHFVKESKQDESGMPNNRFLAERTGGTYSTLKVQPAELEDSGVYFCASSQDLKGTDGYTFGSGTRLTVV.

The V call is TRBV29-1, the J call TRBJ2-1, with D maybe TRBD2 (6 bases). Germline values: CDR1 SQVTM, CDR2 ANQGSEA. The CDR3 extends over 13 amino acids. V lost 6 bases and J 4 bases, leaving 13 bases between the germline ends. Written as DNA, the CDR3 is TGCAGCGTCCGGAGGGCCCAGTACAATGAGCAGTTCTTC. It specifies CSVRRAQYNEQFF.

CDR3 loop: CASSSRQGGYGYTF. CDR3 sequence (DNA): TGTGCCAGCAGTTCCCGACAGGGAGGCTATGGCTACACCTTC. The chain joins TRBV6-2 or TRBV6-3 to TRBJ1-2; TRBD1 aligns across 7 bases. Trimming at V came to 4 bases and at J to 4 bases, leaving 6 bases not matched to a gene. Germline V lookup: CDR1 MNHEY, CDR2 SVGEGT. The CDR3 runs 14 residues.

This clonotype was counted at least ten times. J is TRBJ2-7 and V is TRBV7-8; 8 positions match TRBD2. The junction had 2 bases not matched to a gene; V was cut back by 3 bases and J by 4 bases. Germline CDR1 reads SGHVS; CDR2 reads FQNEAQ. The CDR3 runs to 13 residues. In DNA, the CDR3 is TGTGCCAGCAGCTTGGGCGGGAGGTACGAGCAGTACTTC. This encodes CASSLGGRYEQYF. Based on the CDR3 plus reference TRBV7-8 and TRBJ2-7, the full variable domain is GAGVSQSPRYKVAKRGQDVALRCDPISGHVSLFWYQQALGQGPEFLTYFQNEAQLDKSGLPSDRFFAERPEGSVSTLKIQRTQQEDSAVYLCASSLGGRYEQYFGPGTRLTVT.

About this clonotype: One base away lies a much larger clone, so this may be a sequencing read error. The J gene is TRBJ2-7, the V gene TRBV6-1; 9 bases fit TRBD1. Germline V gene data show CDR1 as MNHNS and CDR2 as SASEGT. The CDR3 has 15 amino acids. CDR3 in amino acids: CASGSGQGSSYERYF. DNA of the CDR3: TGTGCCAGCGGCTCGGGACAGGGCTCCTCCTACGAGCGGTACTTC.

In this sample, this clonotype turned up a few times. The J gene is TRBJ2-3, the V gene TRBV4-2; TRBD1 matches 9 bases. CDR1 and CDR2 (germline): LGHNA, YNFKEQ. With V trimmed by 4 bases and J by 1 base, 6 bases remained unmatched. The CDR3 has 16 residues. CDR3 DNA: TGTGCCAGCAGCCCAGCGACAGGGGGGGGCACAGATACGCAGTATTTT. Its protein is CASSPATGGGTDTQYF.

The rearrangement joins TRBV4-1 to TRBJ2-2, with D uncertain. The ends were cut back, 0 bases at V and 0 bases at J, with 8 bases in the middle. The CDR3 contains 16 residues. Per the germline V gene, CDR1 is MGHRA and CDR2 is YSYEKL. The CDR3 reads CASSQDGQPNTGELFF. For the CDR3, the DNA is TGCGCCAGCAGCCAAGATGGGCAGCCGAACACCGGGGAGCTGTTTTTT.

This rearrangement joins TRBV7-9 to TRBJ1-1, with TRBD1 identical over 7 bases. Germline CDR1 SEHNR, CDR2 FQNEAQ (reference sequence). V lost 5 bases to trimming and J lost 5 bases; unmatched junction nucleotides: 11. The CDR3 contains 15 residues. CDR3 bases: TGTGCCAGCAGCCAAGTCAGGGGGTGGAGGACTGAAGCTTTCTTT. Protein sequence: CASSQVRGWRTEAFF.

This clonotype was counted many times. This chain joins TRBV6-6 and TRBJ1-5; the D is unclear. V lost 0 bases and J lost 4, with 7 bases in between. This CDR3 is 14 amino acids long. Germline-derived CDR1 and CDR2 are MNHNY and SVGAGI (reference sequence). CDR3 DNA sequence: TGTGCCAGCAGTTACTCCAGTGGGAATCAGCCCCAGCATTTT. Residues: CASSYSSGNQPQHF.

The gene calls are TRBV28 and TRBJ2-3, with a tentative D call TRBD1 (6 bases). From germline, CDR1 is MDHEN and CDR2 SYDVKM. The length of the CDR3 is 21 residues. V was pared by 2 bases and J by 7 bases, with 34 bases between. The CDR3 nucleotides are TGTGCCAGCAGTTTACACCTGAGGGACACTTTTTCCTCCGAATCCCCGAATACGCAGTATTTT. This sequence encodes CASSLHLRDTFSSESPNTQYF.

This clonotype was seen repeatedly, ten times or more. V usage is TRBV10-3 and J usage is TRBJ2-3, with TRBD2 matching 13 bases. Trimming removed 8 bases from V and 2 bases from J; junction bases left unmatched: 10. Germline CDR1 and CDR2: ENHRY and SYGVKD. This CDR3 spans 17 amino acids. The CDR3 nucleotides read TGTGCCATCGCGGGGACTAGCGGGACCAGAACCACAGATACGCAGTATTTT. This gives the protein CAIAGTSGTRTTDTQYF.

In its sample, this clonotype was seen many times. V and J are TRBV6-1 and TRBJ1-2; TRBD1 matches at 7 bases. CDR1 and CDR2 from the germline V gene are MNHNS and SASEGT. The junction had 2 bases not matched to a gene; V was cut back by 3 bases and J by 4 bases. This CDR3 has 13 residues. In DNA, the CDR3 is TGTGCCAGCAGTGAGGACAGGAGCTATGGCTACACCTTC. Translated: CASSEDRSYGYTF.

The sample holds many counts of this clonotype. This chain joins TRBV5-1 and TRBJ2-6, with 8 bases matching TRBD1. Trimming took 9 bases from V and 2 from J; bases not matched to a gene: 7. This CDR3 comprises 15 residues. In germline, CDR1 is SGHRS, CDR2 YFSETQ. In DNA, the CDR3 is TGCGCCATCATGGACAGGGCAGCTGGGGCCAACGTCCTGACTTTC. Encoded protein: CAIMDRAAGANVLTF.

Here the CDR3 DNA reads TGTGCCAGCAGTTACCCTCCGGGACAGGGCGTTCCCTCTAGTAATGAAAAACTGTTTTTT. Protein: CASSYPPGQGVPSSNEKLFF. The chain recombines TRBV6-5 with TRBJ1-4, with TRBD1 matching 9 bases. The germline CDR1 and CDR2 sequences are MNHEY and SVGAGI. The CDR3 sequence is 20 residues long. J lost 4 bases, V lost 2 bases, and 17 bases had no gene match.

This clonotype was recorded at least ten times. The chain has TRBV30 and TRBJ2-3; possibly TRBD1 or TRBD2 for D (5 bases each). The CDR3 is 15 amino acids. Trimming removed 5 bases at V and 6 bases at J, with 21 bases between. CDR1 and CDR2 from the germline V gene are GTSNPN and SVGIG (reference sequence). CDR3 nucleotides: TGTGCCTGGGGAGAGGGGCCACTCACCCTGGATACGCAGTATTTT. Translating gives CAWGEGPLTLDTQYF. Based on the CDR3 plus reference TRBV30 and TRBJ2-3, the full variable domain is SQTIHQWPATLVQPVGSPLSLECTVEGTSNPNLYWYRQAAGRGLQLLFYSVGIGQISSEVPQNLSASRPQDRQFILSSKKLLLSDSGFYLCAWGEGPLTLDTQYFGPGTRLTVL.

As concerns this clonotype: With a much larger clone just one base away, this may be a read error. The chain joins TRBV12-3 or TRBV12-4 to TRBJ1-2; D ambiguous. This CDR3 region has 13 residues. V was cut by 4 bases and J by 7 bases, with 13 bases left in between. The CDR3 loop is CASSSPQVGGYTF. In DNA form, the CDR3 reads TGTGCCAGCAGTTCCCCTCAGGTGGGTGGCTACACCTTC.

This clonotype occurred a few times. This chain joins TRBV9 and TRBJ2-4; no definite D call. This CDR3 comprises 13 residues. Germline CDR1 is SGDLS and CDR2 is YYNGEE. Trimming removed 2 bases from V and 6 bases from J, with 9 bases in between. CDR3 DNA: TGTGCCAGCAGCGTCGGACCCCGAAACATTCAGTACTTC. It specifies CASSVGPRNIQYF.

The chain carries TRBV28 and TRBJ2-5; D is possibly TRBD2 (6 bases). CDR1 is MDHEN and CDR2 is SYDVKM in the germline V gene. The V end lost 3 bases, the J end lost 4 bases, and 12 bases lay between the germline ends. This CDR3 region has 14 residues. The CDR3 DNA follows: TGTGCCAGCAGTTTGGGCGGGGTGGCAGAGACCCAGTACTTC. Translated, it gives CASSLGGVAETQYF.

This clonotype has a count of ten or more. J is TRBJ2-5 and V is TRBV3-1, with 15 bases aligning to TRBD2. CDR1 is LGHDT, CDR2 YNNKEL, per germline (reference sequence). CDR3 length: 17 residues. The J segment lost 2 bases and the V segment lost 4 bases, leaving 5 bases of the junction unmatched. CDR3 sequence (DNA): TGTGCCAGCAGCCCCTATGGACTAGCGGGGGGGCAAGAGACCCAGTACTTC. Amino acids: CASSPYGLAGGQETQYF.

The CDR3 bases are TGTGCCAGCAGCTACACCGGGACAGGGTTCTACGAGCAGTACTTC. Its translation is CASSYTGTGFYEQYF. The genes are TRBV12-3 or TRBV12-4 and TRBJ2-7, with 9 bases that match TRBD1. The V and J ends lost 6 bases and 3 bases, in that order; junction bases with no gene match: 9. The CDR3 runs 15 residues.

V and J are TRBV11-2 and TRBJ2-5; tentative D call: TRBD1 (6 bases). V lost 6 bases, J lost 1 base, and 15 bases lay in between. The CDR3 runs 15 residues. Per the germline V gene, CDR1 is SGHAT and CDR2 is FQNNGV. The CDR3: CASRPIQGLQETQYF. CDR3 nucleotide sequence: TGTGCCAGCAGGCCGATACAGGGCCTCCAAGAGACCCAGTACTTC.

This clonotype was seen ten or more times. The chain combines TRBV10-3 with TRBJ2-1; D possibly corresponds to TRBD2 (6 bases). The CDR3 spans 16 residues. Germline V gives CDR1 ENHRY, CDR2 SYGVKD. V shed 0 bases and J shed 6 bases, with 15 bases lying between them. This CDR3 reads CAISESTRRGRNEQFF. The DNA for the CDR3 is TGTGCCATCAGTGAGTCGACTAGGAGAGGGCGCAATGAGCAGTTCTTC.